Shown below are 4 T cell receptor beta chains from a single sample sequenced in a study of blood T cell repertoires in COVID-19 (dated by TCRdb to about 2020). The receptor library was made with the immunoSEQ multiplex PCR assay. TCRdb provides this immuneACCESS table in a form limited to in-frame rearrangements. Some clones are lacking; in checked studies, under half of them reflect an unresolved V gene, and why the rest are absent is not known. In this sample the table shows 150,000 to 200,000 clones, roughly 84% of which occur a single time. Approximately 2.4% of the sample lies in the top ten. Sequenced material: peripheral blood. The receptor source for this set is a human donor with acute or convalescent COVID-19. The donor label of this sample is uncertain.

This chain uses TRBV7-9 with TRBJ1-4, with 7 bases that match TRBD1. This CDR3 spans 15 amino acids. Germline V gives CDR1 SEHNR, CDR2 FQNEAQ (reference sequence). J lost 4 bases, V lost 4 bases, and 6 bases had no gene match. CDR3 nucleotide sequence: TGTGCCAGCAGCTCTGAGGGGGCGGGTAATGAAAAACTGTTTTTT. As protein: CASSSEGAGNEKLFF.

The chain recombines TRBV27 with TRBJ1-2, with 8 bases fitting TRBD1. J was trimmed by 0 bases and V by 5 bases; bases with no gene match: 8. This CDR3 has 16 residues. The germline gives CDR1 MNHEY, CDR2 SMNVEV (reference sequence). CDR3 nucleotide sequence: TGTGCCAGCAGTGCAACAGGGGGTGAGGCTAACTATGGCTACACCTTC. Translation gives CASSATGGEANYGYTF.

V is TRBV6-2 or TRBV6-3 and J is TRBJ1-1; D gene uncertain. The CDR3 is 12 residues long. Between the trimmed V and J ends, which lost 2 bases and 4 bases, there was a span of 5 bases. The germline CDR1 and CDR2 sequences are MNHEY and SVGEGT. The CDR3 DNA follows: TGTGCCAGCAGTTACGGCAGCACTGAAGCTTTCTTT. This codes for CASSYGSTEAFF.

The sample holds a few counts of this clone. The rearrangement joins TRBV3-1 (or the pseudogene TRBV3-2) to TRBJ1-2; 9 nucleotides agree with TRBD1. The CDR3 covers 15 residues. Per the germline V gene, CDR1 is LGHDT and CDR2 is YNNKEL (reference sequence). The ends lost 4 bases at V and 1 base at J; junction bases unmatched: 4. Here the CDR3 reads CASSRGDRVNYGYTF. As DNA, the CDR3 is TGTGCCAGCAGCCGGGGGGACAGGGTTAACTATGGCTACACCTTC.